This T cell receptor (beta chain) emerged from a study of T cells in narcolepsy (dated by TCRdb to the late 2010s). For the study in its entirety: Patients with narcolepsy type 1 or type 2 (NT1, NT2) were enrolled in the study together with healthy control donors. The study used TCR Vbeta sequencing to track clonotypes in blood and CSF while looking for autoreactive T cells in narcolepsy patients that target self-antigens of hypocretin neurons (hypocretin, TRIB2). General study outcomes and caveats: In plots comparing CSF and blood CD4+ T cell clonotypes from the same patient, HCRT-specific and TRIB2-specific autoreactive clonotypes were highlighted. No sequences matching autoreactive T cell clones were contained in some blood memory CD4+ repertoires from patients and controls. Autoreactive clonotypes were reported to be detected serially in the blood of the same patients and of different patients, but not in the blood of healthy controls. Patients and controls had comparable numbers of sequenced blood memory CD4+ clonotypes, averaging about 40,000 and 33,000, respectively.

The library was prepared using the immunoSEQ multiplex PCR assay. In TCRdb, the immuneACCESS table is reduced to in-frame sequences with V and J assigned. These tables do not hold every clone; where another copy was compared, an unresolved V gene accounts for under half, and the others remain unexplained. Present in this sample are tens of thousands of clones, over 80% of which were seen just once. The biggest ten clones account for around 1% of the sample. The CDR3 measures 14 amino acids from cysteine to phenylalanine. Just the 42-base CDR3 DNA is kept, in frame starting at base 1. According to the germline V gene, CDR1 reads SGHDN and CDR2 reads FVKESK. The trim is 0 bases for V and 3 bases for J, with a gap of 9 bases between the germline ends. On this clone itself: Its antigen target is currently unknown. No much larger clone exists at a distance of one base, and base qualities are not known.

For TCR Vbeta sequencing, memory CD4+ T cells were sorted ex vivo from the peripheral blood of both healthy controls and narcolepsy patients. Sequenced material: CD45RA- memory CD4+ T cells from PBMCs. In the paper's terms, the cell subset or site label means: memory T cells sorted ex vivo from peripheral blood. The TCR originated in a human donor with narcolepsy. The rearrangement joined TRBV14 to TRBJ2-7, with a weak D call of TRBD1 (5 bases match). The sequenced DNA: TGTGCCAGCAGCCAAGATGCCGACAGCTACGAGCAGTACTTC. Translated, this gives CASSQDADSYEQYF.